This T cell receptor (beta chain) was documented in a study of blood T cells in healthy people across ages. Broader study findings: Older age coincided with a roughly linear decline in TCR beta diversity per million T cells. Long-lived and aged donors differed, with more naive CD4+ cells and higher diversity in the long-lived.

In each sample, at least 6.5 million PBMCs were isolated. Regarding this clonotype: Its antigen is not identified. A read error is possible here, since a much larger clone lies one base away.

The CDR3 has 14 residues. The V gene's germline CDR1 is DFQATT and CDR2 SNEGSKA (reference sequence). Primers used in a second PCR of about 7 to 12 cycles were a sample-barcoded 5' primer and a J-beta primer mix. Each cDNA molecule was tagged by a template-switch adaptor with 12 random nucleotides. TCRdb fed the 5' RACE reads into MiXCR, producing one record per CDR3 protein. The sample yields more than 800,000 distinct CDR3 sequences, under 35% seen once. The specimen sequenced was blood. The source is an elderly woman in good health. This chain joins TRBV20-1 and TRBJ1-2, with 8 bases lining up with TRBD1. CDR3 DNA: TGCGGTGCTAGAAGGACAGGGATCCTAGGGGGCTACACCTTC. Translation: CGARRTGILGGYTF.